This entry lists 19 T cell receptor beta chains sequenced from one sample in a study of blood T cell repertoires in COVID-19. Using immunoSEQ multiplex PCR, the repertoire was profiled, and TCRdb retains in-frame clones only, with some absent. Of fewer than 50,000 clones listed, 70% to 90% are singletons. Specimen: peripheral blood. The receptor set was obtained from a man aged 70 or older with active COVID-19.

The chain is built from TRBV19 and TRBJ1-6, with unresolved D. CDR1 LNHDA and CDR2 SQIVND come from the germline V gene (reference sequence). Trimming pared 3 bases from V and 7 bases from J, leaving 10 bases between. The CDR3 is made up of 14 amino acids. CDR3 residues: CASSMGQPNSPLHF. The CDR3 coding sequence is TGTGCCAGTAGTATGGGCCAGCCCAATTCACCCCTCCACTTT.

The chain uses TRBV19 and TRBJ2-1, with TRBD1 identical over 7 bases. This CDR3 is built from 13 residues. Germline CDR1 and CDR2: LNHDA and SQIVND (reference sequence). With V trimmed by 10 bases and J by 2 bases, 5 bases remained unmatched. CDR3 residues: CATRQGTYNEQFF. CDR3 DNA sequence: TGTGCCACCAGACAGGGTACCTACAATGAGCAGTTCTTC. Combining the CDR3 with reference TRBV19 and TRBJ2-1 gives the whole variable domain DGGITQSPKYLFRKEGQNVTLSCEQNLNHDAMYWYRQDPGQGLRLIYYSQIVNDFQKGDIAEGYSVSREKKESFPLTVTSAQKNPTAFYLCATRQGTYNEQFFGPGTRLTVL.

The chain is built from TRBV28 and TRBJ2-7, with a weak D call TRBD1 (6 bases). CDR1 and CDR2 (germline): MDHEN, SYDVKM. V lost 6 bases and J lost 9, with 21 bases in between. This CDR3 is 14 amino acids long. The CDR3 DNA sequence: TGTGCCAGCAGCCTCACAGGGACGGCTTGGATGCAGTACTTC. Translation gives CASSLTGTAWMQYF.

The chain recombines TRBV30 with TRBJ2-7; 9 nucleotides match TRBD2. J gave up 8 bases and V 2 bases, and 10 bases lay outside the gene matches. Per the germline V gene, CDR1 is GTSNPN and CDR2 is SVGIG (reference sequence). The CDR3 has 14 residues. The CDR3 reads CAWSRAGGLTQQYF. In DNA form, the CDR3 reads TGTGCCTGGAGTAGGGCGGGGGGGCTCACCCAGCAGTACTTC.

DNA for the CDR3: TGTGCCTGGAGTGCGGCAGGGGAGCGCGAAAAACTGTTTTTT. This sequence encodes CAWSAAGEREKLFF. The chain combines TRBV30 with TRBJ1-4, with a weak D call TRBD1 (6 bases). The CDR3 is made up of 14 amino acids. The germline V and J ends were trimmed by 1 base and 8 bases, with 14 bases remaining between them. Germline loops: CDR1 GTSNPN, CDR2 SVGIG (reference sequence).

This clone occurred a few times. V usage is TRBV19 and J usage is TRBJ1-1; D is uncertain. V lost 6 bases, J lost 3 bases, and 11 bases lay in between. The CDR3 is 13 residues long. The germline gives CDR1 LNHDA, CDR2 SQIVND (reference sequence). The chain's CDR3 is CASRFAGYTEAFF. The DNA for the CDR3 is TGTGCCAGTAGGTTCGCGGGGTACACTGAAGCTTTCTTT.

The chain is built from TRBV7-3 and TRBJ2-7, with TRBD2 as a possible D gene (5 bases). Germline V CDR1 and CDR2: SGHTA, FQGTGA. The CDR3 covers 16 residues. V dropped 5 bases and J dropped 4 bases, with 21 bases sitting between them. The CDR3: CASSRDPPSGRYEQYF. For the CDR3, the DNA is TGTGCCAGCAGCCGAGACCCCCCCAGCGGCCGTTACGAGCAGTACTTC. Complete variable domain (other parts from reference TRBV7-3 and TRBJ2-7): GAGVSQTPSNKVTEKGKYVELRCDPISGHTALYWYRQSLGQGPEFLIYFQGTGAADDSGLPNDRFFAVRPEGSVSTLKIQRTERGDSAVYLCASSRDPPSGRYEQYFGPGTRLTVT.

The rearrangement uses TRBV6-2 or TRBV6-3 and TRBJ1-1; tentatively, D is TRBD1 (6 bases). The CDR3 is 13 residues long. V was clipped by 6 bases and J by 11 bases, with 19 bases between them. Germline V gene data show CDR1 as MNHEY and CDR2 as SVGEGT. The chain's CDR3 is CASSGGGREEAFF. DNA of the CDR3: TGTGCCAGCAGCGGGGGGGGGCGCGAGGAGGCTTTCTTT.

The chain couples TRBV7-8 to TRBJ1-1; TRBD1 matches 7 bases. Per germline, CDR1 SGHVS and CDR2 FQNEAQ. This CDR3 is built from 13 residues. Trimming at V came to 11 bases and at J to 1 base, leaving 7 bases not matched to a gene. Written as DNA, the CDR3 is TGTGCCGGTAAGGGACAGCCGAACACTGAAGCTTTCTTT. Protein sequence: CAGKGQPNTEAFF.

V gene TRBV15 combines with J gene TRBJ2-7; D is possibly TRBD2 (5 bases). The CDR3 contains 13 residues. V lost 0 bases and J lost 5, with 8 bases in between. Germline loops: CDR1 LNHNV, CDR2 YYDKDF (reference sequence). The chain's CDR3 is CATSRDPGDEQYF. DNA for the CDR3: TGTGCCACCAGCAGAGACCCCGGGGACGAGCAGTACTTC.

The V gene is TRBV5-1, the J gene TRBJ2-2; TRBD2 aligns across 8 bases. The length of the CDR3 is 16 residues. The V and J ends lost 1 base and 1 base, in that order; junction bases with no gene match: 3. CDR1 is SGHRS and CDR2 is YFSETQ in the germline V gene. The CDR3 DNA sequence: TGCGCCAGCAGCTTGAGGAGCGGGAGGAACACCGGGGAGCTGTTTTTT. Translation gives CASSLRSGRNTGELFF.

The rearrangement links TRBV5-1 to TRBJ1-4; D unclear. The germline V gene has CDR1 SGHRS and CDR2 YFSETQ. CDR3 length: 14 amino acids. V lost 4 bases, J lost 0 bases, and 7 bases lay in between. CDR3 protein: CASSPRTTNEKLFF. CDR3 DNA: TGCGCCAGCAGCCCCAGGACAACTAATGAAAAACTGTTTTTT.

This chain uses TRBV7-2 with TRBJ1-4, with 7 bases identical to TRBD1. The CDR3 runs 16 residues. CDR1 SGHTA and CDR2 FQGNSA come from the germline V gene. V lost 2 bases to trimming and J lost 8 bases; unmatched junction nucleotides: 11. DNA for the CDR3: TGTGCCAGCAGCTTAACTTGGCGGACAGGTCCCGAAAAACTGTTTTTT. Amino acid sequence: CASSLTWRTGPEKLFF.

The CDR3 region has the DNA TGCAGTGCTTCCCCTCTAAACGGGGCTTTCTTT. Protein: CSASPLNGAFF. The rearrangement uses TRBV20-1 and TRBJ1-1; D call uncertain. Germline loops: CDR1 DFQATT, CDR2 SNEGSKA (reference sequence). The CDR3 is made up of 11 amino acids. Trimming stripped 5 bases from V and 11 bases from J, with 15 bases between.

In this sample, this clone turned up once. V gene TRBV5-4 combines with J gene TRBJ2-2; D may be TRBD2 (6 bases). Germline lookup yields CDR1 SGHNT and CDR2 YYREEE (reference sequence). V was pared by 4 bases and J by 3 bases, with 13 bases between. The CDR3 contains 15 residues. The CDR3 sequence is CASSPAGLYTGELFF. In DNA form, the CDR3 reads TGTGCCAGCAGCCCGGCGGGACTTTACACCGGGGAGCTGTTTTTT.

V usage is TRBV18 and J usage is TRBJ2-3; D is possibly TRBD1 (6 bases). Germline lookup yields CDR1 KGHSH and CDR2 LQKENI. V lost 3 bases to trimming and J lost 1 base, with 11 bases between them. CDR3 length: 15 residues. CDR3 protein: CASSPRDTRTDTQYF. Here the CDR3 DNA reads TGTGCCAGCTCACCCCGGGACACTCGCACAGATACGCAGTATTTT. The entire variable domain, with the rest obtained from reference TRBV18 and TRBJ2-3, is as follows: NAGVMQNPRHLVRRRGQEARLRCSPMKGHSHVYWYRQLPEEGLKFMVYLQKENIIDESGMPKERFSAEFPKEGPSILRIQQVVRGDSAAYFCASSPRDTRTDTQYFGPGTRLTVL.

The chain combines TRBV9 with TRBJ2-1; 14 bases fit TRBD2. CDR3 size: 16 residues. J lost 4 bases, V lost 2 bases, and 2 bases had no gene match. Germline CDR1 is SGDLS and CDR2 is YYNGEE. CDR3 sequence reads: CASSVGLAGGYNEQFF. The CDR3 DNA follows: TGTGCCAGCAGCGTCGGACTAGCGGGAGGTTACAATGAGCAGTTCTTC. Drawing the rest from reference TRBV9 and TRBJ2-1, the complete variable domain is DSGVTQTPKHLITATGQRVTLRCSPRSGDLSVYWYQQSLDQGLQFLIQYYNGEERAKGNILERFSAQQFPDLHSELNLSSLELGDSALYFCASSVGLAGGYNEQFFGPGTRLTVL.

CDR3 DNA sequence: TGTGCCAGCAGTGAAGCGGAGCCCCGGAACTATGGCTACACCTTC. Encoded protein: CASSEAEPRNYGYTF. The chain employs TRBV6-1 and TRBJ1-2; D not certain. The CDR3 has 15 amino acids. Trimming shortened V by 0 bases and J by 2 bases, and 10 bases separated the two germline ends. CDR1 is MNHNS and CDR2 is SASEGT in the germline V gene.

The rearrangement links TRBV28 to TRBJ2-6; D possibly corresponds to TRBD1 (6 bases). The V end was cut by 4 bases, the J end by 2 bases, with 12 bases between. There are 16 residues in the CDR3. Per the germline V gene, CDR1 is MDHEN and CDR2 is SYDVKM. The CDR3 DNA sequence: TGTGCCAGCAGTTCCCACCCAGGGGCTGGGGCCAACGTCCTGACTTTC. Its protein product is CASSSHPGAGANVLTF.